These T cell receptor beta chains were read from a single sample in a study of T cells in Graves' hyperthyroidism and ophthalmopathy. TCRdb itself ran the multiplex PCR reads through MiXCR, one entry per CDR3 protein. The data hold 490,000 or so distinct CDR3 sequences, with less than 25% observed a single time. Sequencing was performed on blood. All receptors derive from a woman in her 70s with Graves' ophthalmopathy. The CDR3 runs from the conserved cysteine through the conserved F or W. A D gene is named only where the DNA matches it firmly. Where a row states a size, it is once, few, many or the class of an expanded clone; other rows omit it.

>.|few|TRBV7-3|TRBJ2-3
CASSLTLRGALTDTQYF
TGTGCCAGCAGCTTAACGTTAAGGGGAGCCCTCACAGATACGCAGTATTTT
>TRBD2|few|TRBV7-2|TRBJ2-7
CASSSRLAGGHEQYF
TGTGCCAGCAGCTCCCGACTAGCGGGAGGCCACGAGCAGTACTTC
>.|few|TRBV3-1|TRBJ1-6
CASSPWNSPLHF
TGTGCCAGCAGCCCCTGGAATTCACCCCTCCACTTT
>.|.|TRBV2|TRBJ1-2
CASSEWVTETGGYTF
TGTGCCAGCAGTGAATGGGTCACAGAGACGGGTGGCTACACCTTC
>TRBD2|.|TRBV28|TRBJ2-5
CASSLPSGGVVGETQYF
TGTGCCAGCAGTTTACCCTCCGGGGGGGTAGTTGGGGAGACCCAGTACTTC
>.|.|TRBV3-1|TRBJ2-7
CASSLLVGEQYF
TGTGCCAGCAGCCTACTAGTTGGCGAGCAGTACTTC
>.|few|TRBV24-1|TRBJ2-2
CAPMRRGATHTGELFF
TGTGCCCCGATGCGCCGAGGCGCAACCCACACCGGGGAGCTGTTTTTT
>.|few|TRBV6-1|TRBJ1-6
CASNLAARKYSPLHF
TGTGCCAGCAACCTAGCCGCGAGGAAATATTCACCCCTCCACTTT
>TRBD2|.|TRBV18|TRBJ2-2
CASQPGLANTGELFF
TGTGCCAGCCAACCGGGACTAGCGAACACCGGGGAGCTGTTTTTT
>TRBD2|few|TRBV12-3/TRBV12-4|TRBJ2-3
CASRLAGGFNTQYF
TGTGCCAGCAGACTAGCGGGAGGTTTTAATACGCAGTATTTT
>TRBD1|many|TRBV2|TRBJ1-5
CASSGTGGNQPQHF
TGTGCCAGCAGCGGGACAGGGGGCAATCAGCCCCAGCATTTT
>.|.|TRBV5-1|TRBJ1-1
CASSLVLGGSTEAFF
TGCGCCAGCAGCTTGGTACTTGGCGGGAGCACTGAAGCTTTCTTT
>.|few|TRBV7-9|TRBJ1-5
CASSLDGGSGNQPQHF
TGTGCCAGCAGCTTAGATGGGGGCAGCGGCAATCAGCCCCAGCATTTT
>.|few|TRBV28|TRBJ2-7
CASSGKYPYEQYF
TGTGCCAGCAGTGGGAAGTACCCCTACGAGCAGTACTTC
>TRBD2|few|TRBV27|TRBJ2-1
CASSSGGRAVEQFF
TGTGCCAGCAGTTCCGGCGGGAGGGCCGTTGAGCAGTTCTTC
>TRBD2|.|TRBV7-9|TRBJ2-1
CASSGGTSGIGSYNEQFF
TGTGCCAGCAGCGGTGGGACTAGCGGGATTGGGTCCTACAATGAGCAGTTCTTC
>.|many|TRBV11-2|TRBJ2-7
CASSLGSSSYEQYF
TGTGCCAGCAGCCTAGGGAGTTCTTCCTACGAGCAGTACTTC
>.|.|TRBV5-4|TRBJ2-3
CASSLASASSTDTQYF
TGTGCCAGCAGCTTGGCCTCGGCATCTAGCACAGATACGCAGTATTTT
>TRBD2|many|TRBV12-3/TRBV12-4|TRBJ2-5
CASSQTSGGRRTQYF
TGTGCCAGCAGCCAAACTAGCGGGGGGAGACGGACCCAGTACTTC
>.|.|TRBV11-2|TRBJ2-2
CASSLGGSTNTGELFF
TGTGCCAGCAGCTTAGGAGGGAGTACGAACACCGGGGAGCTGTTTTTT
>.|few|TRBV3-1|TRBJ1-1
CASSQDQQNTEAFF
TGTGCCAGCAGCCAAGACCAGCAGAACACTGAAGCTTTCTTT
>.|many|TRBV28|TRBJ2-7
CASSLHPPSGSSYEQYF
TGTGCCAGCAGTTTACACCCACCCTCAGGGTCCTCCTACGAGCAGTACTTC
>.|few|TRBV3-1|TRBJ2-7
CASSRGTLTIYEQYF
TGTGCCAGCAGCCGAGGGACTTTAACTATCTACGAGCAGTACTTC
>.|few|TRBV3-1|TRBJ1-6
CASSQGRKGEFSYNSPLHF
TGTGCCAGCAGCCAAGGGAGGAAGGGGGAGTTTTCCTATAATTCACCCCTCCACTTT